This TCR beta chain was identified in a study of blood T cell repertoires in COVID-19. Overall study: Specimens from acute and convalescent COVID-19 originated in the United States, Italy and Spain. The cDNA or gDNA used as material had been derived from T cells, B-cell-depleted T cells, or PBMCs.

Profiling relied on immunoSEQ multiplex PCR, and the TCRdb table lists in-frame clones only, not all of them. The repertoire holds approximately 240,000 clones, with roughly nine tenths as singletons. This study enrolled people aged 18 to 89 from approximately 24 US geographic areas. A word on this clone: Additional DNA sequences in this sample encode the identical CDR3.

The germline CDR1 and CDR2 sequences are LGHDT and YNNKEL (reference sequence). Trimming removed 1 base at V and 1 base at J, with 8 bases between. The CDR3 consists of 15 residues. The sequenced sample was PBMCs or T cells enriched from blood (not recorded which). This receptor was identified in a woman aged 30 to 39 with acute COVID-19. The gene calls are TRBV3-1 (or the pseudogene TRBV3-2) and TRBJ1-3; no clear D. The CDR3: CASSQGTASGNTIYF. CDR3 bases: TGTGCCAGCAGCCAAGGTACAGCTTCTGGAAACACCATATATTTT.